The 15 T cell receptor beta chains listed next were all sequenced from one sample in a study of T-cell reconstitution after alpha-beta-depleted transplantation in children. Construction of the TCRbeta library involved unique molecular identifiers. One entry per CDR3 protein, called by TCRdb with MiXCR from the PCR reads. The sample contains some 78,000 distinct CDR3 sequences, around 14% of which appear only once. Sequences were derived from PBMCs, mostly from graft donor cells, sampled 180 days after TCRalphabeta/CD19-depleted stem cell transplant. The receptors derive from a male patient between 2 and 10 years old who had a stem cell transplant for acute lymphoblastic leukemia, so the T cells may come from the graft donor.

The V gene is TRBV20-1, the J gene TRBJ1-2; 7 nucleotides align to TRBD1. The CDR3 has 13 residues. Trimming took 2 bases from V and 2 from J; bases not matched to a gene: 2. Germline V gene sequence: CDR1 DFQATT, CDR2 SNEGSKA (reference sequence). The CDR3 nucleotides are TGCAGTGCTAGACCGGGACAGAACTATGGCTACACCTTC. Translating gives CSARPGQNYGYTF.

V gene TRBV15 combines with J gene TRBJ2-5; D unclear. Trimming left V 5 bases short and J 5 bases short, with 6 bases between. Germline V lookup: CDR1 LNHNV, CDR2 YYDKDF (reference sequence). This CDR3 is built from 11 residues. In DNA form, the CDR3 reads TGTGCCACCAGCTCAAGGGAGACCCAGTACTTC. It specifies CATSSRETQYF. The whole variable domain, remainder taken from reference TRBV15 and TRBJ2-5, is DAMVIQNPRYQVTQFGKPVTLSCSQTLNHNVMYWYQQKSSQAPKLLFHYYDKDFNNEADTPDNFQSRRPNTSFCFLDIRSPGLGDTAMYLCATSSRETQYFGPGTRLLVL.

The chain carries TRBV7-9 and TRBJ2-3, with a weak D call TRBD2 (6 bases). Germline CDR1 SEHNR, CDR2 FQNEAQ (reference sequence). Trimming removed 4 bases from V and 2 bases from J, with 13 bases in between. The length of the CDR3 is 15 residues. The CDR3 nucleotides read TGTGCCAGCAGCTCCGGAATAGCGGACACAGATACGCAGTATTTT. This gives the protein CASSSGIADTDTQYF. The variable domain in full, with the rest retrieved from reference TRBV7-9 and TRBJ2-3, is DTGVSQNPRHKITKRGQNVTFRCDPISEHNRLYWYRQTLGQGPEFLTYFQNEAQLEKSRLLSDRFSAERPKGSFSTLEIQRTEQGDSAMYLCASSSGIADTDTQYFGPGTRLTVL.

This clonotype was counted only a few times. The V call is TRBV7-9, the J call TRBJ1-1; maybe TRBD1 (5 bases). The germline V and J ends were trimmed by 5 bases and 1 base, with 14 bases remaining between them. The germline V gene encodes CDR1 SEHNR and CDR2 FQNEAQ (reference sequence). The CDR3 spans 15 residues. This CDR3 is CASSIHAGGNTEAFF. The CDR3 coding sequence is TGTGCCAGCAGCATTCACGCGGGGGGGAACACTGAAGCTTTCTTT.

This clonotype was detected ten times or more. The chain uses TRBV20-1 and TRBJ1-2, with 9 bases identical to TRBD1. There are 15 residues in the CDR3. CDR1 and CDR2 (germline): DFQATT, SNEGSKA (reference sequence). V lost 2 bases to trimming and J lost 7 bases; unmatched junction nucleotides: 11. The CDR3 sequence is CSARKRGQGRGGYTF. The CDR3 bases are TGCAGTGCTAGAAAGCGAGGACAGGGGAGAGGTGGCTACACCTTC.

The chain combines TRBV2 with TRBJ1-2; 8 bases agree with TRBD1. The junction had 7 bases not matched to a gene; V was cut back by 4 bases and J by 6 bases. Germline lookup yields CDR1 SNHLY and CDR2 FYNNEI. The CDR3 runs 14 residues. CDR3 sequence (DNA): TGTGCCAGCAGTGTACGGACAGGGAGAGATGGCTACACCTTC. Translation gives CASSVRTGRDGYTF.

This clonotype was detected ten times or more. The chain is built from TRBV6-5 and TRBJ1-2, with unresolved D. The length of the CDR3 is 14 residues. Germline CDR1 is MNHEY and CDR2 is SVGAGI. V lost 0 bases to trimming and J lost 3 bases, with 8 bases between them. The CDR3 coding sequence is TGTGCCAGCAGTTACTCGTCGACGGACTATGGCTACACCTTC. This translates into CASSYSSTDYGYTF.

This clonotype was seen a few times. This chain uses TRBV5-1 with TRBJ2-2; unclear D gene. Germline-derived CDR1 and CDR2 are SGHRS and YFSETQ. The CDR3 is 14 residues long. The germline V and J ends were trimmed by 4 bases and 4 bases, with 11 bases remaining between them. CDR3 nucleotide sequence: TGCGCCAGCAGCCCCCCGCTAGTCACCGGGGAGCTGTTTTTT. Its translation: CASSPPLVTGELFF. Filled out from reference TRBV5-1 and TRBJ2-2, the complete variable domain reads KAGVTQTPRYLIKTRGQQVTLSCSPISGHRSVSWYQQTPGQGLQFLFEYFSETQRNKGNFPGRFSGRQFSNSRSEMNVSTLELGDSALYLCASSPPLVTGELFFGEGSRLTVL.

DNA for the CDR3: TGTGCCATCAGACCTGTAGACAGGGCAGATACGCAGTATTTT. Translation: CAIRPVDRADTQYF. The rearrangement links TRBV10-3 to TRBJ2-3; 7 nucleotides match TRBD1. V shed 6 bases, J shed 4 bases, and the junction held 7 bases outside the gene matches. The CDR3 totals 14 residues. The germline gives CDR1 ENHRY, CDR2 SYGVKD.

The table lists this clonotype with a few counts. This chain links TRBV20-1 with TRBJ1-5, with 7 positions matching TRBD1. Germline values: CDR1 DFQATT, CDR2 SNEGSKA (reference sequence). The CDR3 consists of 12 residues. V shed 5 bases and J 15 bases; nucleotides not matched to a gene: 13. CDR3 nucleotides: TGCAGTGCTCGCCAGGGGGGCACTCATCCGCATTTT. Translated: CSARQGGTHPHF.

This chain links TRBV19 with TRBJ2-1; D is undetermined. The CDR3 is 14 residues long. V was trimmed by 7 bases and J by 6 bases, leaving 16 bases between them. From germline, CDR1 is LNHDA and CDR2 SQIVND (reference sequence). This chain's CDR3 is CASTAERRVNEQFF. CDR3 DNA: TGTGCCAGTACCGCGGAGCGTCGGGTCAATGAGCAGTTCTTC.

This clonotype was counted a few times. The chain couples TRBV7-2 to TRBJ2-4; D may be TRBD2 (5 bases). Between the trimmed V and J ends, which lost 1 base and 2 bases, there was a span of 6 bases. Looked up from germline, CDR1 is SGHTA and CDR2 is FQGNSA. The CDR3 totals 14 residues. The CDR3 DNA sequence: TGTGCCAGCAGCTTAGGAGGGTCCAAAAACATTCAGTACTTC. It specifies CASSLGGSKNIQYF.

This rearrangement joins TRBV4-1 to TRBJ1-4; 7 bases line up with TRBD1. CDR3 length equals 15 residues. Trimming cost V 0 bases and J 7 bases; bases outside gene matches: 5. Germline CDR1 reads MGHRA; CDR2 reads YSYEKL. CDR3 in amino acids: CASSQDGDRPEKLFF. In DNA, the CDR3 is TGCGCCAGCAGCCAAGATGGGGACAGACCTGAAAAACTGTTTTTT.

The chain combines TRBV10-3 with TRBJ2-1; 10 bases line up with TRBD2. V was clipped by 0 bases and J by 7 bases; unmatched bases: 9. This CDR3 is built from 17 residues. Germline CDR1 is ENHRY and CDR2 is SYGVKD. The CDR3 protein is CAISESASGSFGNEQFF. As DNA, the CDR3 is TGTGCCATCAGTGAGTCGGCTAGCGGGAGTTTTGGTAATGAGCAGTTCTTC.

The chain combines TRBV12-3 or TRBV12-4 with TRBJ1-1, with TRBD1 as a possible D gene (5 bases). Deletions cut 7 bases from V and 0 bases from J, with 18 bases between. CDR3 length equals 16 residues. CDR3 in amino acids: CASTPSGGPMNTEAFF. CDR3 sequence (DNA): TGTGCCAGCACCCCTTCGGGGGGACCCATGAACACTGAAGCTTTCTTT.